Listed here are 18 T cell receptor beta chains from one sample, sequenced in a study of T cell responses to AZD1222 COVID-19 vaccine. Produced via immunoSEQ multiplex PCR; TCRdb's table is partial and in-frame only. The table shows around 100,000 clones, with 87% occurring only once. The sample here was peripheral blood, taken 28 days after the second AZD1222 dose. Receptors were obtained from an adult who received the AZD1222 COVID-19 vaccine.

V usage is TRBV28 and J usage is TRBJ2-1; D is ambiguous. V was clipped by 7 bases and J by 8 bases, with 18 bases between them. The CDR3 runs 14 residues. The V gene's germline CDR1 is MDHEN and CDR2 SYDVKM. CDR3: CASNLYPWSDEQFF. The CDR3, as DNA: TGTGCCAGCAATCTCTACCCTTGGAGCGATGAGCAGTTCTTC. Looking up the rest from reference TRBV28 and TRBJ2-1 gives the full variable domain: DVKVTQSSRYLVKRTGEKVFLECVQDMDHENMFWYRQDPGLGLRLIYFSYDVKMKEKGDIPEGYSVSREKKERFSLILESASTNQTSMYLCASNLYPWSDEQFFGPGTRLTVL.

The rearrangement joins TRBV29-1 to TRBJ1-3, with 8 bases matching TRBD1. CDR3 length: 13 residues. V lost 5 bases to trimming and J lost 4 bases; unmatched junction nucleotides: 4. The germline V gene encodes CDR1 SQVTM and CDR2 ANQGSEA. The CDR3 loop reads CSVTGTGGNTIYF. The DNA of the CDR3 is TGCAGCGTTACCGGGACAGGAGGAAACACCATATATTTT.

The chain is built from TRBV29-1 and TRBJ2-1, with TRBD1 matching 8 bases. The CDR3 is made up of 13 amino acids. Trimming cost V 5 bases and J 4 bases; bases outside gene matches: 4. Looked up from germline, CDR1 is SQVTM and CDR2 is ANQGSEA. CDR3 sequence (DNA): TGCAGCGTTCAGGGGGCCGAGTACAATGAGCAGTTCTTC. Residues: CSVQGAEYNEQFF.

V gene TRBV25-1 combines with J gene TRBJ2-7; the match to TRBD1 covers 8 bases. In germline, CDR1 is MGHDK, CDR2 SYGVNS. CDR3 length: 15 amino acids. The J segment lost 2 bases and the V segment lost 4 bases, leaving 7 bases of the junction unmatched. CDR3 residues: CASSGGTGKPYEQYF. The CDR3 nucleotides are TGTGCCAGCAGTGGCGGGACAGGCAAACCCTACGAGCAGTACTTC.

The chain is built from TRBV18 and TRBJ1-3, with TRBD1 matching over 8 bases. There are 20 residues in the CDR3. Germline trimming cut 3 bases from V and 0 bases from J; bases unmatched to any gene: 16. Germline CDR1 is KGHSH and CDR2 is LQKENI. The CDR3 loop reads CASSPLPGTGSLDSGNTIYF. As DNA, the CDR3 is TGTGCCAGCTCACCGCTCCCCGGGACAGGTTCCTTAGACTCTGGAAACACCATATATTTT.

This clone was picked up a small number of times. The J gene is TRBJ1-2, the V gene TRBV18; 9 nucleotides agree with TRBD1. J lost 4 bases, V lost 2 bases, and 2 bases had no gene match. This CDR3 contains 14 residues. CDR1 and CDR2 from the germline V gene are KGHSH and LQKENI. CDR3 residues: CASSPETGGYGYTF. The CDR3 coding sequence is TGTGCCAGCTCACCAGAGACAGGGGGCTATGGCTACACCTTC. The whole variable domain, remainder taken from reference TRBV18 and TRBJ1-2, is NAGVMQNPRHLVRRRGQEARLRCSPMKGHSHVYWYRQLPEEGLKFMVYLQKENIIDESGMPKERFSAEFPKEGPSILRIQQVVRGDSAAYFCASSPETGGYGYTFGSGTRLTVV.

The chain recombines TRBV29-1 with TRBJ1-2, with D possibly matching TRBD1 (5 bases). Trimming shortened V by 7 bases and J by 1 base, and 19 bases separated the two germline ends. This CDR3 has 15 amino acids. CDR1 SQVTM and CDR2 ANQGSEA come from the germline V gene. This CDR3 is CSAAMGGLGNYGYTF. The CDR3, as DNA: TGCAGCGCTGCTATGGGGGGTCTAGGTAACTATGGCTACACCTTC.

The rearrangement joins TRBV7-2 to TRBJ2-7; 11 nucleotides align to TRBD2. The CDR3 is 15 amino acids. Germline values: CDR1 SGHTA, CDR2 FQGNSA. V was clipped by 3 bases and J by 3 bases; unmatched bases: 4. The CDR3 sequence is CASSFTGTSGYEQYF. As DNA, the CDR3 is TGTGCCAGCAGCTTTACGGGGACTAGCGGCTACGAGCAGTACTTC. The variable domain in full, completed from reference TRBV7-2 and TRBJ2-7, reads GAGVSQSPSNKVTEKGKDVELRCDPISGHTALYWYRQSLGQGLEFLIYFQGNSAPDKSGLPSDRFSAERTGGSVSTLTIQRTQQEDSAVYLCASSFTGTSGYEQYFGPGTRLTVT.

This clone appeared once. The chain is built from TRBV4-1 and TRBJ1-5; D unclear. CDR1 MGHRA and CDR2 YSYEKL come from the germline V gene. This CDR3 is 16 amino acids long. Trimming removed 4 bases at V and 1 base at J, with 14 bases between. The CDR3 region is CASSRTSFISNQPQHF. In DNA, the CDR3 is TGCGCCAGCAGCCGAACAAGTTTCATAAGCAATCAGCCCCAGCATTTT.

The CDR3 nucleotides read TGTGCCAGCAGCTTAGAGGGGGCGGGCAGGCCTCGCTTTGGCTACACCTTC. Translating gives CASSLEGAGRPRFGYTF. V gene TRBV11-3 combines with J gene TRBJ1-2; weak D call: TRBD1 (6 bases). CDR3 size: 17 residues. Germline assignment: CDR1 SGHNT and CDR2 YENEEA. V was clipped by 0 bases and J by 7 bases, with 21 bases between them.

The CDR3 nucleotides read TGTGCCAGCAGCTTGGTATCGGGGGCAGCTGAAGCTTTCTTT. It codes for CASSLVSGAAEAFF. The chain joins TRBV5-4 to TRBJ1-1; D is perhaps TRBD1 (6 bases). CDR3 size: 14 residues. Germline loops: CDR1 SGHNT, CDR2 YYREEE (reference sequence). Trimming cost V 0 bases and J 6 bases, with 12 bases left between them.

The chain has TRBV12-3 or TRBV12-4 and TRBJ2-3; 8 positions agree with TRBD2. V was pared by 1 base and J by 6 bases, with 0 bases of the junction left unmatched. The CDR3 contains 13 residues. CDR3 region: CASSLGLADTQYF. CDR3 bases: TGTGCCAGCAGTTTAGGACTAGCGGATACGCAGTATTTT.

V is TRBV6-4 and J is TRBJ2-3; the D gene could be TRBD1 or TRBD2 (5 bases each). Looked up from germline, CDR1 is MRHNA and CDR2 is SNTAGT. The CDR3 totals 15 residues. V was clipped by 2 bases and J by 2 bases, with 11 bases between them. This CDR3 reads CASSDGGGVTDTQYF. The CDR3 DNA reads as TGTGCCAGCAGTGACGGGGGTGGAGTCACAGATACGCAGTATTTT.

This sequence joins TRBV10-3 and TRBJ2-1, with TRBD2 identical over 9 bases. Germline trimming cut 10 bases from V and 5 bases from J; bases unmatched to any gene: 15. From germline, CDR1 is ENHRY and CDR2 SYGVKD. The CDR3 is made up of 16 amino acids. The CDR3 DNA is TGTGCCAGTCGTCGGGATAGGTCTAGCGGGGACAATGAGCAGTTCTTC. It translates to CASRRDRSSGDNEQFF.

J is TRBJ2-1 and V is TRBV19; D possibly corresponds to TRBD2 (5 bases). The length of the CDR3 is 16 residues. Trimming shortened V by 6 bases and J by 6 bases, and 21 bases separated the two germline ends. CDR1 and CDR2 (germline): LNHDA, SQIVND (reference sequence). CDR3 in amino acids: CASRLTPLGMFNEQFF. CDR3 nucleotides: TGTGCCAGTAGGTTGACCCCCCTCGGGATGTTCAATGAGCAGTTCTTC.

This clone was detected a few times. The CDR3 DNA reads as TGCGCCAGCAGCCAAGAATTGGGAGCGGGAGGGTCGGGGACCCAGTACTTC. Its translation: CASSQELGAGGSGTQYF. The chain has TRBV4-1 and TRBJ2-5; 10 bases fit TRBD2. This CDR3 contains 17 residues. V was clipped by 0 bases and J by 7 bases; unmatched bases: 11. The germline CDR1 and CDR2 sequences are MGHRA and YSYEKL.

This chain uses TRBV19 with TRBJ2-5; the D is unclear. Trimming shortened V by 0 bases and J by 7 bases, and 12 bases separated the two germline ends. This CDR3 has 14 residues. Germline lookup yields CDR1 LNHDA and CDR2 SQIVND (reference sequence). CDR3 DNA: TGTGCCAGTAGTATAGATCTTACTGTGGGGACCCAGTACTTC. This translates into CASSIDLTVGTQYF.

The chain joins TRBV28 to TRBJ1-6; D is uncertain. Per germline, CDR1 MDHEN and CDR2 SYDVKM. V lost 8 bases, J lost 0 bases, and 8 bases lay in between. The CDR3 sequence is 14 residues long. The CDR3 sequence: CASGESSYNSPLHF. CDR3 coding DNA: TGTGCCAGCGGAGAAAGCTCCTATAATTCACCCCTCCACTTT. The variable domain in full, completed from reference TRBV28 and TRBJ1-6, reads DVKVTQSSRYLVKRTGEKVFLECVQDMDHENMFWYRQDPGLGLRLIYFSYDVKMKEKGDIPEGYSVSREKKERFSLILESASTNQTSMYLCASGESSYNSPLHFGNGTRLTVT.